The rows below give T cell receptor beta chains drawn from one sample of a study of T-cell reconstitution after alpha-beta-depleted transplantation in children. TCRdb reanalysed the PCR reads using MiXCR and keeps one entry per CDR3 protein. The profile shows about 420,000 distinct CDR3 sequences, 16% of them singletons. The specimen comprised PBMCs, mostly from graft donor cells, sampled 360 days after TCRalphabeta/CD19-depleted stem cell transplant. Receptor source: a boy under two years old who had a stem cell transplant for Wiskott-Aldrich syndrome, so the T cells may come from the graft donor. The CDR3 runs from the conserved cysteine through the conserved F or W. The D gene is left open where the match is weak. Clone size, where shown, is once, few, many, or a class for clones that have expanded.

TRBJ1-6	few	NA	TRBV19	CASSIEAYGGSPLHF	TGTGCCAGTAGTATAGAGGCCTACGGGGGTTCACCCCTCCACTTT
TRBJ1-5	NA	TRBD1	TRBV5-6	CASSFYDRGGQPQHF	TGTGCCAGCAGCTTCTATGACAGGGGAGGTCAGCCCCAGCATTTT
TRBJ2-5	few	NA	TRBV24-1	CATSDRRGTSETQYF	TGTGCCACCAGTGATCGCAGGGGGACTTCGGAGACCCAGTACTTC
TRBJ2-7	NA	TRBD2	TRBV10-2	CASSPLGLAIYEQYF	TGCGCCAGCAGCCCCCTGGGACTAGCGATCTACGAGCAGTACTTC
TRBJ2-3	many	NA	TRBV20-1	CSASPVDTQYF	TGCAGTGCTTCCCCCGTGGATACGCAGTATTTT
TRBJ1-2	NA	NA	TRBV2	CASKPPGAHGYTF	TGTGCCAGCAAACCTCCAGGGGCGCATGGCTACACCTTC
TRBJ2-7	few	TRBD1	TRBV20-1	CSARDLLGQGPYEQYF	TGCAGTGCTAGAGATCTCCTGGGACAGGGCCCCTACGAGCAGTACTTC
TRBJ2-1	many	NA	TRBV6-1	CASSPSGRVYNEQFF	TGTGCCAGCAGCCCTTCGGGGCGGGTCTACAATGAGCAGTTCTTC
TRBJ1-1	NA	NA	TRBV7-8	CASSPVRTEAFF	TGTGCCAGCAGCCCGGTACGGACTGAAGCTTTCTTT
TRBJ2-1	NA	TRBD2	TRBV20-1	CSARDASGWDEQFF	TGCAGTGCTAGAGATGCTAGCGGGTGGGATGAGCAGTTCTTC
TRBJ2-7	few	NA	TRBV4-1	CASSQVNRDEQYF	TGCGCCAGCAGCCAAGTTAACAGGGACGAGCAGTACTTC
TRBJ2-5	few	NA	TRBV15	CATSSGGDQETQYF	TGTGCCACCAGCTCCGGTGGGGACCAAGAGACCCAGTACTTC
TRBJ2-3	NA	NA	TRBV15	CATSTPVRSTDTQYF	TGTGCCACCAGCACCCCAGTTCGGAGCACAGATACGCAGTATTTT
TRBJ2-3	few	NA	TRBV6-5	CASSYSRITDTQYF	TGTGCCAGCAGTTACTCGCGTATAACAGATACGCAGTATTTT
TRBJ2-1	NA	NA	TRBV5-1	CASSLRTVTHDYNEQFF	TGCGCCAGCAGCTTGCGGACGGTGACCCATGACTACAATGAGCAGTTCTTC
TRBJ2-1	NA	NA	TRBV9	CASSVGYGKRFYNEQFF	TGTGCCAGCAGCGTAGGATACGGGAAACGCTTCTACAATGAGCAGTTCTTC
TRBJ2-2	NA	NA	TRBV27	CASSLSSLRRENTGELFF	TGTGCCAGCAGTTTATCATCCTTGCGTAGGGAGAACACCGGGGAGCTGTTTTTT
TRBJ2-1	NA	TRBD2	TRBV7-9	CASSVTSGRANEQFF	TGTGCCAGCAGCGTCACTAGCGGGAGGGCTAATGAGCAGTTCTTC
TRBJ1-2	NA	TRBD1	TRBV3-1	CASSQGQGLSGYTF	TGTGCCAGCAGCCAAGGACAGGGCTTGAGTGGCTACACCTTC
TRBJ2-6	few	NA	TRBV6-5	CASSWSGSGANVLTF	TGTGCCAGCAGTTGGAGCGGCTCTGGGGCCAACGTCCTGACTTTC
TRBJ2-5	NA	NA	TRBV28	CASRPGAGDLETQYF	TGTGCCAGCAGGCCTGGGGCAGGGGATCTGGAGACCCAGTACTTC
TRBJ1-4	NA	NA	TRBV11-2	CASSLGPPGEKLFF	TGTGCCAGCAGCTTAGGACCCCCGGGCGAAAAACTGTTTTTT
TRBJ2-3	few	NA	TRBV21-1	CASRPTSGRVPSTDTQYF	TGTGCCAGCAGACCAACTAGCGGGAGGGTTCCAAGCACAGATACGCAGTATTTT
TRBJ2-7	NA	TRBD2	TRBV7-2	CASSYLAGGPREQYF	TGTGCCAGCAGCTACTTAGCGGGGGGGCCACGTGAGCAGTACTTC
TRBJ2-3	few	NA	TRBV5-1	CASSSCEAPKDPDTQYF	TGCGCCAGCAGCTCCTGCGAAGCGCCAAAGGACCCAGATACGCAGTATTTT
TRBJ2-3	NA	NA	TRBV7-8	CASSLGQWRSRGTDTQYF	TGTGCCAGCAGCTTAGGTCAGTGGAGGTCCCGAGGCACAGATACGCAGTATTTT
TRBJ2-1	few	NA	TRBV7-9	CASSLAGQFF	TGTGCCAGCAGCTTAGCAGGGCAGTTCTTC
TRBJ1-2	NA	NA	TRBV5-4	CASSRDPTGGYTF	TGTGCCAGCAGCCGGGACCCGACGGGAGGCTACACCTTC
TRBJ1-5	few	NA	TRBV19	CASTPFMARYSNQPQHF	TGTGCCAGTACTCCTTTCATGGCTCGTTATAGCAATCAGCCCCAGCATTTT
TRBJ2-7	NA	NA	TRBV19	CASSIGDNYEQYF	TGTGCCAGTAGTATAGGGGACAACTACGAGCAGTACTTC
TRBJ2-2	many	NA	TRBV19	CASRATPPNTGELFF	TGTGCCAGTAGGGCCACACCACCGAACACCGGGGAGCTGTTTTTT
TRBJ2-7	NA	TRBD1	TRBV27	CASSLRTGVNYEQYF	TGTGCCAGCAGTTTACGGACAGGGGTTAACTACGAGCAGTACTTC
TRBJ2-1	many	NA	TRBV29-1	CSVEDYGTSYNEQFF	TGCAGCGTTGAAGACTACGGGACAAGCTACAATGAGCAGTTCTTC
TRBJ2-1	few	TRBD2	TRBV5-1	CASSLGPLAEGSYNEQFF	TGCGCCAGCAGCTTGGGACCCCTAGCGGAAGGGTCCTACAATGAGCAGTTCTTC
TRBJ2-1	few	TRBD2	TRBV5-1	CASSLVSGRGKGEQFF	TGCGCCAGCAGCTTGGTAAGCGGGAGAGGGAAAGGTGAGCAGTTCTTC
TRBJ2-7	NA	NA	TRBV6-5	CASSSSTGSSYEQYF	NA
TRBJ2-3	few	NA	TRBV29-1	CSTGSDTQYF	TGCAGCACAGGGTCGGATACGCAGTATTTT
TRBJ2-3	few	TRBD1	TRBV27	CASRDRVGTDTQYF	TGTGCCAGCAGAGACAGGGTTGGCACAGATACGCAGTATTTT